These 26 T cell receptor beta chains were all obtained from the same sample, sequenced in a study of response to subunit inactivated influenza vaccine. A single record per CDR3 protein comes from TCRdb applying MiXCR to the RT-PCR reads. This table has about 780,000 distinct CDR3 sequences, about 18% appearing once. Sequencing used PBMCs from blood, obtained about 5 days after vaccination. The origin of the receptors is a man aged 50 to 59 who received an inactivated influenza vaccine.

The V and J genes are TRBV12-3 or TRBV12-4 and TRBJ2-7, with TRBD2 as a possible D gene (6 bases). The CDR3 has 13 amino acids. The V end was cut by 6 bases, the J end by 2 bases, with 11 bases between. The CDR3 loop reads CASSNGGAYEQYF. DNA for the CDR3: TGTGCCAGCAGCAACGGGGGTGCCTACGAGCAGTACTTC.

This clonotype turned up a few times. The chain is built from TRBV4-1 and TRBJ2-7, with unresolved D. Germline lookup yields CDR1 MGHRA and CDR2 YSYEKL. The CDR3 is made up of 13 amino acids. Trimming removed 1 base at V and 6 bases at J, with 10 bases between. The CDR3 coding sequence is TGCGCCAGCAGCCAAGCTCGGTCTCTCGAGCAGTACTTC. It is translated as CASSQARSLEQYF.

This rearrangement joins TRBV4-1 to TRBJ1-1, with unresolved D. Trimming cost V 0 bases and J 6 bases, with 8 bases left between them. CDR1 is MGHRA, CDR2 YSYEKL, per germline. This CDR3 is 13 amino acids long. The CDR3 DNA is TGCGCCAGCAGCCAAGATGGGTGGCCTGAAGCTTTCTTT. This translates into CASSQDGWPEAFF.

This clonotype was seen a few times. V is TRBV5-4 and J is TRBJ2-7; D is possibly TRBD2 (6 bases). From germline, CDR1 is SGHNT and CDR2 YYREEE (reference sequence). Trimming shortened V by 4 bases and J by 1 base, and 18 bases separated the two germline ends. The CDR3 consists of 16 residues. CDR3 in amino acids: CASSRTKEGRSYEQYF. As DNA, the CDR3 is TGTGCCAGCAGCCGGACAAAGGAGGGCCGGTCCTACGAGCAGTACTTC.

This clonotype was seen more than once but under ten times. V and J are TRBV12-3 or TRBV12-4 and TRBJ1-1; the D is unclear. This CDR3 has 15 amino acids. V lost 1 base and J lost 3, with 12 bases in between. The DNA of the CDR3 is TGTGCCAGCAGTTTAGAAGCAGGACTATACACTGAAGCTTTCTTT. It encodes CASSLEAGLYTEAFF.

This clonotype was counted between two and nine times. CDR3 in DNA: TGTGCCAGCAGCACGACAGGGAGGTATGGCTACACCTTC. Its translation: CASSTTGRYGYTF. V gene TRBV12-3 or TRBV12-4 combines with J gene TRBJ1-2; TRBD1 matches 7 bases. Losses at the gene ends were 6 bases for V and 5 bases for J; bases not matched to a gene: 6. This CDR3 has 13 residues.

This chain links TRBV5-5 with TRBJ1-1; D unresolved. The CDR3 is 14 residues long. V was shortened by 1 base and J by 1 base, with 8 bases between the two germline ends. Germline-derived CDR1 and CDR2 are SGHKS and YYEKEE (reference sequence). CDR3 in amino acids: CASSLRMGNTEAFF. Written as DNA, the CDR3 is TGTGCCAGCAGCTTGCGCATGGGGAACACTGAAGCTTTCTTT.

The CDR3: CASGSTEGYEQYF. For the CDR3, the DNA is TGTGCTAGTGGTTCGACAGAAGGGTACGAGCAGTACTTC. The gene calls are TRBV12-5 and TRBJ2-7; TRBD1 is a possible D gene (5 bases). Germline V gene data show CDR1 as LGHNT and CDR2 as FRNRAP. This CDR3 has 13 amino acids. Trimming removed 4 bases from V and 4 bases from J, with 11 bases in between.

V usage is TRBV24-1 and J usage is TRBJ2-5; 7 nucleotides line up with TRBD1. Germline V gene sequence: CDR1 KGHDR, CDR2 SFDVKD. Unmatched junction bases numbered 5, after V lost 4 bases and J lost 1 base. The CDR3 length is 15 residues. CDR3 in amino acids: CATSEITGAQETQYF. The CDR3 DNA sequence: TGTGCCACCAGTGAGATCACAGGGGCCCAAGAGACCCAGTACTTC.

The genes are TRBV12-3 or TRBV12-4 and TRBJ1-1; D is undetermined. This CDR3 has 14 residues. V was trimmed by 6 bases and J by 2 bases, leaving 13 bases between them. This CDR3 reads CASSQGPINTEAFF. As DNA, the CDR3 is TGTGCCAGCAGCCAAGGGCCCATCAACACTGAAGCTTTCTTT.

This clonotype was seen at least ten times. The chain combines TRBV3-1 with TRBJ2-1, with a tentative D call TRBD2 (6 bases). Germline V gives CDR1 LGHDT, CDR2 YNNKEL (reference sequence). This CDR3 region has 16 residues. Trimming shortened V by 1 base and J by 9 bases, and 19 bases separated the two germline ends. Here the CDR3 reads CASSQVGVTSRTEQFF. CDR3 nucleotides: TGTGCCAGCAGCCAAGTTGGTGTTACTAGCCGTACTGAGCAGTTCTTC.

This chain joins TRBV18 and TRBJ2-1; possible D gene TRBD2, 6 bases. The CDR3 consists of 15 residues. V was pared by 6 bases and J by 5 bases, with 17 bases between. Per germline, CDR1 KGHSH and CDR2 LQKENI. The CDR3 loop reads CASSLAQGGHNEQFF. In nucleotides, the CDR3 is TGTGCCAGCTCCCTAGCTCAGGGAGGACACAATGAGCAGTTCTTC.

The sample holds a few counts of this clonotype. The chain is built from TRBV7-2 and TRBJ2-2; 9 positions match TRBD2. This CDR3 is built from 14 residues. Unmatched junction bases numbered 1, after V lost 4 bases and J lost 4 bases. Germline lookup yields CDR1 SGHTA and CDR2 FQGNSA. CDR3 DNA sequence: TGTGCCAGCAGCTCTAGCGGGACCACCGGGGAGCTGTTTTTT. It encodes CASSSSGTTGELFF.

A few counts support this clonotype. The V gene is TRBV20-1, the J gene TRBJ2-1; no firm D call. V lost 4 bases, J lost 4 bases, and 14 bases lay in between. This CDR3 comprises 14 residues. Germline V gives CDR1 DFQATT, CDR2 SNEGSKA (reference sequence). CDR3: CSAKGGARYNEQFF. The CDR3 DNA is TGCAGTGCTAAGGGCGGAGCTAGGTACAATGAGCAGTTCTTC.

The chain carries TRBV4-2 and TRBJ2-1; D perhaps matches TRBD2 (6 bases). CDR3 size: 13 residues. From germline, CDR1 is LGHNA and CDR2 YNFKEQ. V lost 3 bases and J lost 5, with 8 bases in between. CDR3 amino acids: CASSHPGDNEQFF. The CDR3 bases are TGTGCCAGCAGCCACCCGGGAGACAATGAGCAGTTCTTC.

This clonotype was recorded a few times. V and J are TRBV5-6 and TRBJ2-5; TRBD1 matches 7 bases. This CDR3 comprises 17 residues. Unmatched junction bases numbered 9, after V lost 1 base and J lost 0 bases. Germline V CDR1 and CDR2: SGHDT, YYEEEE. DNA of the CDR3: TGTGCCAGCAGCTTGCTTAGGACAGGCCCAAACCAAGAGACCCAGTACTTC. Residues: CASSLLRTGPNQETQYF.

This clonotype was seen a few times. This sequence joins TRBV29-1 and TRBJ2-7, with D perhaps given as TRBD1 or TRBD2 (6 bases each). The V and J ends lost 0 bases and 3 bases respectively, with 15 bases between them. Germline lookup yields CDR1 SQVTM and CDR2 ANQGSEA. CDR3 length: 15 amino acids. CDR3 loop: CSVEDTGRGGYEQYF. In nucleotides, the CDR3 is TGCAGCGTTGAAGACACGGGCAGGGGAGGCTACGAGCAGTACTTC.

The V gene is TRBV5-6, the J gene TRBJ2-7; 8 bases line up with TRBD1. CDR1 is SGHDT, CDR2 YYEEEE, per germline. The length of the CDR3 is 11 residues. V shed 4 bases and J 10 bases; nucleotides not matched to a gene: 4. The CDR3 nucleotides read TGTGCCAGCAGCCCGGACAGGGAACAGTACTTC. Its protein is CASSPDREQYF.

Only one count was recorded for this clonotype. CDR3 sequence reads: CASSLGQNNQPQHF. DNA of the CDR3: TGCGCCAGCAGCTTAGGGCAGAACAATCAGCCCCAGCATTTT. The chain uses TRBV5-1 and TRBJ1-5; no reliable D call. Germline CDR1 SGHRS, CDR2 YFSETQ. The germline V and J ends were trimmed by 2 bases and 3 bases, with 9 bases remaining between them. The CDR3 is made up of 14 amino acids.

This clonotype occurred a few times. V gene TRBV4-1 combines with J gene TRBJ2-1; D is undetermined. The V end was cut by 5 bases, the J end by 0 bases, with 14 bases between. Germline V gene sequence: CDR1 MGHRA, CDR2 YSYEKL. There are 16 residues in the CDR3. The CDR3 nucleotides are TGCGCCAGCAGCTTCCTTCTCCGTGGCTCCTACAATGAGCAGTTCTTC. Translating gives CASSFLLRGSYNEQFF.

This clonotype has just a few counts. V is TRBV20-1 and J is TRBJ2-5, with 10 nucleotides matching TRBD2. Germline loops: CDR1 DFQATT, CDR2 SNEGSKA (reference sequence). V shed 5 bases, J shed 1 base, and the junction held 7 bases outside the gene matches. CDR3 length: 15 residues. CDR3 sequence reads: CSALTSGTIQETQYF. In nucleotides, the CDR3 is TGCAGTGCTTTAACTAGCGGGACGATCCAAGAGACCCAGTACTTC.

The chain employs TRBV28 and TRBJ2-3, with D possibly matching TRBD2 (6 bases). In germline, CDR1 is MDHEN, CDR2 SYDVKM. The CDR3 runs 14 residues. The V and J ends lost 6 bases and 2 bases respectively, with 12 bases between them. The CDR3 nucleotides are TGTGCCAGCAGCGGGAGTTTCGACACAGATACGCAGTATTTT. It encodes CASSGSFDTDTQYF.

The chain recombines TRBV4-3 with TRBJ2-5; D perhaps matches TRBD1 (5 bases). V lost 1 base, J lost 1 base, and 13 bases lay in between. The CDR3 runs to 16 residues. Germline V gives CDR1 LGHNA, CDR2 YSLEER. CDR3 sequence (DNA): TGCGCCAGCAGCCAAGGAGGTACAGGCAGCCAAGAGACCCAGTACTTC. Residues: CASSQGGTGSQETQYF.

This clonotype was found a few times. This chain links TRBV12-3 or TRBV12-4 with TRBJ2-1; 8 positions match TRBD2. Trimming removed 8 bases from V and 3 bases from J; junction bases left unmatched: 3. The CDR3 covers 13 residues. CDR3 in amino acids: CASLSGSYNEQFF. CDR3 in DNA: TGTGCCAGCCTCAGCGGGAGCTACAATGAGCAGTTCTTC.

The CDR3 nucleotides read TGCGCCAGCAGCTTGTGGGGAGCTGGGGCCAACGTCCTGACTTTC. Protein: CASSLWGAGANVLTF. The chain has TRBV5-1 and TRBJ2-6; tentatively, D is TRBD2 (5 bases). Germline V gene lookup returns CDR1 SGHRS and CDR2 YFSETQ. The V end lost 1 base, the J end lost 2 bases, and 7 bases lay between the germline ends. CDR3 length: 15 amino acids.

In its sample, this clonotype was seen a few times. V gene TRBV21-1 combines with J gene TRBJ2-5; whether TRBD1, the table's D call, matches the DNA was not checked. TRBV21-1 counts as a pseudogene. The CDR3 runs 14 residues. In DNA form, the CDR3 reads TGTGCCAGCAGCACCCGGGACGCACAAGAGACCCAGTACTTC. Protein: CASSTRDAQETQYF.